Listed here is a single TCR beta chain. The sample originates from a study of blood T cell repertoires in COVID-19. Study-level background: The study drew acute and convalescent COVID-19 samples from the United States, Italy and Spain.

Assay: immunoSEQ multiplex PCR; the TCRdb copy retains only in-frame clones and omits some. Of around 190,000 clones in the sample, roughly 88% were seen once. Sample: PBMCs or T cells enriched from blood (not recorded which). The source of this sequence is a woman aged 18-29 years who had recovered from COVID-19.

This CDR3 reads CASSLLPDREGKLFF. CDR3 nucleotide sequence: TGTGCCAGCAGCTTATTACCGGACAGGGAGGGAAAACTGTTTTTT. The V gene is TRBV11-2, the J gene TRBJ1-4; 8 nucleotides line up with TRBD1. Looked up from germline, CDR1 is SGHAT and CDR2 is FQNNGV. The CDR3 loop spans 15 amino acids. V was clipped by 2 bases and J by 10 bases; unmatched bases: 9.